This T cell receptor (beta chain) was documented in a study of CD8+CD57+ T cells in acquired aplastic anemia. The wider study: An average of approximately 3.2 ug of DNA was obtained from sorted CD4+ and CD8+ cells. Roughly 11 million reads, on average, were obtained for CD4+ cells from healthy donors.

Profiling that covered TCR beta VDJ and CDR3 relied on genomic DNA as its template. TCRdb re-derived calls from the reads in MiXCR, one entry per CDR3 protein. The sample holds 150,000 to 200,000 distinct CDR3 sequences, roughly 47% seen once. Germline loops: CDR1 SNHLY, CDR2 FYNNEI. The CDR3 runs to 12 residues. V was pared by 6 bases and J by 8 bases, with 10 bases between. This clonotype was recorded at least ten times. This TCR came from a human donor in good health. Specimen: sorted CD4+, CD8+, or CD8+CD57+ T cells (not recorded which) from PBMCs. J is TRBJ1-4 and V is TRBV2; D possibly corresponds to TRBD1 (6 bases). This chain's CDR3 is CASRDSGEKLFF. CDR3 nucleotide sequence: TGTGCCAGCAGGGACAGTGGGGAAAAACTGTTTTTT. The variable domain in full, with the rest retrieved from reference TRBV2 and TRBJ1-4, is EPEVTQTPSHQVTQMGQEVILRCVPISNHLYFYWYRQILGQKVEFLVSFYNNEISEKSEIFDDQFSVERPDGSNFTLKIRSTKLEDSAMYFCASRDSGEKLFFGSGTQLSVL.